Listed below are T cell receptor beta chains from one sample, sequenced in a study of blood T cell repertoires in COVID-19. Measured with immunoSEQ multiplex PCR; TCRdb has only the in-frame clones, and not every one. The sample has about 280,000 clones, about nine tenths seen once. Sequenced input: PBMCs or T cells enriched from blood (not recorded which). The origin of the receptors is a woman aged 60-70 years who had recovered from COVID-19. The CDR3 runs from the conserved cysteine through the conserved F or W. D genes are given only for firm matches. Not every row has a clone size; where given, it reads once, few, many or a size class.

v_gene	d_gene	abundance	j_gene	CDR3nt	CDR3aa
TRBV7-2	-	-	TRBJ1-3	TGTGCCAGCAGCCCCGACCCGACAGGAAACACCATATATTTT	CASSPDPTGNTIYF
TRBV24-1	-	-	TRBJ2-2	TGTGCCACCAGGGCAATGAACACCGGGGAGCTGTTTTTT	CATRAMNTGELFF
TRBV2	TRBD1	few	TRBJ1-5	TGTGCCAGCAGTGGGACAGGGACTCAGCCCCAGCATTTT	CASSGTGTQPQHF
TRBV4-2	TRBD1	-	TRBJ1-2	TGTGCCAGCAGCCAAGATGGACAGGGCAACTATGGCTACACCTTC	CASSQDGQGNYGYTF
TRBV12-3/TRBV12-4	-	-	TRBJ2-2	TGTGCCAGCAGTTACACAGTCGGGGAGCTGTTTTTT	CASSYTVGELFF
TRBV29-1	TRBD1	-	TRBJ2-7	TGCAGCGCCAACATGGGACAGGGAGGGTACGAGCAGTACTTC	CSANMGQGGYEQYF
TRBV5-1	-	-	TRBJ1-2	TGCGCCAGCAGCTTGGCAGGCCAGTCGGATGGCTACACCTTC	CASSLAGQSDGYTF
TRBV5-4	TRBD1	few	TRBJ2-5	TGTGCCAGCAGACTAACCGGGACAGGGGGCGGTGAGACCCAGTACTTC	CASRLTGTGGGETQYF
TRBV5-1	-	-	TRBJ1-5	TGCGCCAGCAGCTCACAGGGACCCAATCAGCCCCAGCATTTT	CASSSQGPNQPQHF
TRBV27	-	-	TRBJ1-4	TGTGCCAGCACGGGACGGCGGGGAAGCACTAATGAAAAACTGTTTTTT	CASTGRRGSTNEKLFF
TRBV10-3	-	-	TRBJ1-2	TGTGCCATCAGAACCACAGGGTCAGACTATGGCTACACCTTC	CAIRTTGSDYGYTF
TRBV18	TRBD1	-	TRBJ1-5	TGTGCCAGCTCCGCCGGGACAGGGCTGAATCAGCCCCAGCATTTT	CASSAGTGLNQPQHF
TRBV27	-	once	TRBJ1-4	TGTGCCAGTCGGAGCAGGGGAAGGGAAAAACTGTTTTTT	CASRSRGREKLFF
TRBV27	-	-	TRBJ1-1	TGTGCCAGCAGTCCCTCTTGGGCTATGAACACTGAAGCTTTCTTT	CASSPSWAMNTEAFF
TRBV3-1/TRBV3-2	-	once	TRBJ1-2	TGTGCCAGCAGCCCTTCGGGGGGGGGAATCGGCTACACCTTC	CASSPSGGGIGYTF
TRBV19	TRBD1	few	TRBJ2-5	TGTGCCAGTAGTATTTCTGGGACAGACCAAGAGACCCAGTACTTC	CASSISGTDQETQYF
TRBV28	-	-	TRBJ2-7	TGTGCCAGCAGTTTATCCGCGGGGAGGGAGCAGTACTTC	CASSLSAGREQYF
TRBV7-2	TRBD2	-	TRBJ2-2	TGTGCCAGCAGCTTAGCGGGAGGGTACGGGGAGCTGTTTTTT	CASSLAGGYGELFF
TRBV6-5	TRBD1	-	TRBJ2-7	TGTGCCAGCAGTTATGACAGGGTGAACTCCTACGAGCAGTACTTC	CASSYDRVNSYEQYF
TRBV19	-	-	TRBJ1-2	TGTGCCAGTAGGCCCCATGGGGCAGATACCTCTAACTATGGCTACACCTTC	CASRPHGADTSNYGYTF
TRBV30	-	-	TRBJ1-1	TGTGCCTGGAGTGATTGGTCAGAAAACACTGAAGCTTTCTTT	CAWSDWSENTEAFF
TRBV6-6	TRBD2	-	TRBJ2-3	TGTGCCAGCAGTCCGTCCTCGGGACTAGCGGACACAGATACGCAGTATTTT	CASSPSSGLADTDTQYF
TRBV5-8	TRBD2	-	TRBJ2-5	TGTGCCAGCAGCTCCGGACTAGCGGGCCATGAAACCCAGTACTTC	CASSSGLAGHETQYF
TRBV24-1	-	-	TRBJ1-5	TGTGCCACCAGTGATTTCGCGAACAATCAGCCCCAGCATTTT	CATSDFANNQPQHF
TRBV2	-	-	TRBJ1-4	TGTGCCAGCAGTGGGGGGCAGTCTAATGAAAAACTGTTTTTT	CASSGGQSNEKLFF
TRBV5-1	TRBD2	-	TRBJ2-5	TGCGCCAGCAGCTTGCAGCGGGGACAAGAGACCCAGTACTTC	CASSLQRGQETQYF
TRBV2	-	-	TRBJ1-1	TGTGCCACCCAGGACACGAACACTGAAGCTTTCTTT	CATQDTNTEAFF
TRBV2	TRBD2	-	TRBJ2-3	TGTGCCATCGCGGGGGGGTTCCCAGATACGCAGTATTTT	CAIAGGFPDTQYF
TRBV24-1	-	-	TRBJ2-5	TGTGCCACCAGTGATTGGGTCAGGGGATTTGGGGAGACCCAGTACTTC	CATSDWVRGFGETQYF
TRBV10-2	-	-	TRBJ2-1	TGCGCCAGCACCAGAGGATTGGATGGCAATGAGCAGTTCTTC	CASTRGLDGNEQFF
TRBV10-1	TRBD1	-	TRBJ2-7	TGCGCCAGCAGCCACGGGACAGCTAGATCCTACGAGCAGTACTTC	CASSHGTARSYEQYF
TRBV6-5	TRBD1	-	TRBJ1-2	TGTGCCAGCAGTTATTACAGGGGCGGTGGCTACACCTTC	CASSYYRGGGYTF
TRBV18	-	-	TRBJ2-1	TGTGCCAGCTCACCCCAGTTCGGGAATGAGCAGTTCTTC	CASSPQFGNEQFF
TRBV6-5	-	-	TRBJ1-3	TGTGCCAGCAAATGGGGACATTCGTCTGGAAACACCATATATTTT	CASKWGHSSGNTIYF
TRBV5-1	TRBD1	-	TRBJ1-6	TGCGCCAGCAGCTTGCAGGGGGCGGATTCACCCCTCCACTTT	CASSLQGADSPLHF
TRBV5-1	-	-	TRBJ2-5	TGCGCCAGCAGCTTGGCCCCTGGGGGGGCCGACCAAGAGACCCAGTACTTC	CASSLAPGGADQETQYF
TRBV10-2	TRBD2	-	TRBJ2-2	TGCGCCAGCAGACTAGCGGGTCTGAACACCGGGGAGCTGTTTTTT	CASRLAGLNTGELFF
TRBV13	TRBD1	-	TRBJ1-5	TGTGCCAGCAGCCTAGACAGGGGGCGGAATCAGCCCCAGCATTTT	CASSLDRGRNQPQHF
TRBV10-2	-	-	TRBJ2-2	TGCGCCAGCACCGCCCCCTGGCGGGCGCGGGACACCGGGGAGCTGTTTTTT	CASTAPWRARDTGELFF
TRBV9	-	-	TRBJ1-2	TGTGCCAGCAGCAAGTGGGGAGGGACTAACTATGGCTACACCTTC	CASSKWGGTNYGYTF